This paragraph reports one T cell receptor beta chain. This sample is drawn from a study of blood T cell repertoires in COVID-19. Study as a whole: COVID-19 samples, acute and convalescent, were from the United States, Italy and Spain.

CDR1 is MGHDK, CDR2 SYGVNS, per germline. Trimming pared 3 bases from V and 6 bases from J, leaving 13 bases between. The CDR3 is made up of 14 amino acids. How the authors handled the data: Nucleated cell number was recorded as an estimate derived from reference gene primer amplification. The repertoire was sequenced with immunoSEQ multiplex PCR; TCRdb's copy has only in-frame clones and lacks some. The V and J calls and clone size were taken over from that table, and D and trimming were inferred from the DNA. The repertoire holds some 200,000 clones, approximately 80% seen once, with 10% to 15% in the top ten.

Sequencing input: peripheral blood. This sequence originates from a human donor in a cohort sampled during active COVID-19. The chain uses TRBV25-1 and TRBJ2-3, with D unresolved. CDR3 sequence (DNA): TGTGCCAGCAGTGACCCGAGCTCCTCGGATACGCAGTATTTT. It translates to CASSDPSSSDTQYF.